Here is one T cell receptor beta chain with its context. No antigen is known for it. Individuals with alopecia areata gave both lesional scalp punch biopsies and peripheral blood for collection. The data belong to a study of CD8+ T cells in alopecia areata. About the research overall: Each day, treated patients took oral tofacitinib twice, at 5 to 10 mg per dose. General study findings and limits: It was lesional scalp, especially alopecia totalis/universalis, that showed higher clonality than normal scalp.

Germline-derived CDR1 and CDR2 are SQVTM and ANQGSEA. This CDR3 has 13 amino acids. V was clipped by 0 bases and J by 3 bases, with 9 bases between them. cDNA reverse transcribed from extracted RNA served as the sequencing template. The repertoire was sequenced with immunoSEQ multiplex PCR; TCRdb's copy has only in-frame clones and lacks some. The table has 150,000 or so clones, less than 80% seen once. The source was CD8+ T cells sorted from blood, collected at week 0. The chain is built from TRBV29-1 and TRBJ2-7; D ambiguous. The source of this sequence is a human donor with alopecia areata. CDR3 coding DNA: TGCAGCGTTGAAGAGCCAACTAACTACGAGCAGTACTTC. Translated: CSVEEPTNYEQYF.